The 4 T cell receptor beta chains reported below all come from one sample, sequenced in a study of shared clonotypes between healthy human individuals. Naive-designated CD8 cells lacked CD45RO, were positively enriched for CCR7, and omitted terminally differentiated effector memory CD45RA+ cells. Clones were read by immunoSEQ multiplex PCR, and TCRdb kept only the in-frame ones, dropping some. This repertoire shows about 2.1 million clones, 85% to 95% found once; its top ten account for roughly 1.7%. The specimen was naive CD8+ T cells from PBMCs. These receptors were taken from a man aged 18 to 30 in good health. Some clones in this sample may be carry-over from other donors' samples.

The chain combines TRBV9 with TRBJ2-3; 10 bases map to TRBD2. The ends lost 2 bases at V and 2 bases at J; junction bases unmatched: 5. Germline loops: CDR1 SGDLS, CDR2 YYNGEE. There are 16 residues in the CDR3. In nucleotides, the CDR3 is TGTGCCAGCAGCGTTACTAGCGGGAAGTACACAGATACGCAGTATTTT. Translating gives CASSVTSGKYTDTQYF.

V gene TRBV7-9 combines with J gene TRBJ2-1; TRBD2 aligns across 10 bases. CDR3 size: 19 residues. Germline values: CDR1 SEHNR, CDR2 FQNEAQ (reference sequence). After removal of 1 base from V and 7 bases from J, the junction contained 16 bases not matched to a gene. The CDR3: CASSLGSLRVAGGNNEQFF. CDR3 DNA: TGTGCCAGCAGCTTAGGCTCCCTTAGGGTAGCGGGAGGAAATAATGAGCAGTTCTTC.

CDR3 sequence: CASSLTGEGVYSGANVLTF. The CDR3 DNA is TGTGCCAGCAGTTTGACAGGGGAGGGTGTCTACTCTGGGGCCAACGTCCTGACTTTC. V and J are TRBV28 and TRBJ2-6, with a possible D match to TRBD1 (8 bases). Trimming took 3 bases from V and 0 from J, leaving 18 bases between them. The CDR3 spans 19 residues. The germline V gene has CDR1 MDHEN and CDR2 SYDVKM.

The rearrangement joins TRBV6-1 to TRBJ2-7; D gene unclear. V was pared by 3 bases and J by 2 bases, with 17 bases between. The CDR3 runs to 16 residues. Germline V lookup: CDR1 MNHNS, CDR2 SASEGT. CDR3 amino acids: CASSDYFPAPPYEQYF. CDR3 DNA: TGTGCCAGCAGTGATTACTTCCCGGCACCCCCCTACGAGCAGTACTTC.